This T cell receptor beta chain appears in the sequencing data of a study of shared clonotypes between healthy human individuals. The study, taken as a whole, reports: Relative to clonotypes present in all four donors, those not shared had lower generation probabilities.

This clone was observed once. The target antigen is unknown. The germline gives CDR1 LGHNA, CDR2 YSLEER. This CDR3 is built from 13 residues. The V end lost 3 bases, the J end lost 3 bases, and 9 bases lay between the germline ends. The method was immunoSEQ multiplex PCR; TCRdb's version includes in-frame clones alone and lacks a portion of them. The table includes tens of thousands of clones, 60% to 70% detected once. This clonotype originated in a man aged 25-45 years in good health. Sequencing used memory CD8+ T cells sorted from blood. Subset described: CD45RO+ cells pooled with CCR7-negative TemRA cells. The J gene is TRBJ2-7, the V gene TRBV4-3; D perhaps matches TRBD1 (6 bases). For the CDR3, the DNA is TGCGCCAGCAGCCAGGACAGAGTCTACGAGCAGTACTTC. Its protein is CASSQDRVYEQYF.